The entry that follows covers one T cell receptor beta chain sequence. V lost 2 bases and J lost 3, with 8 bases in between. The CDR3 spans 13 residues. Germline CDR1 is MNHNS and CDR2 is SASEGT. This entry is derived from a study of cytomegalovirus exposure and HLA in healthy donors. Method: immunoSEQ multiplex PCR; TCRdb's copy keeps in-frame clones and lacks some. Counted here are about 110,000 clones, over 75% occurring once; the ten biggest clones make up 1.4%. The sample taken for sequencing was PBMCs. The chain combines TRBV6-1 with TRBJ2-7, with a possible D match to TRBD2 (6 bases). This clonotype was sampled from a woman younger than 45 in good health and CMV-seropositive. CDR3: CASSETSYYEQYF. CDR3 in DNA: TGTGCCAGCAGTGAAACTAGCTACTACGAGCAGTACTTC.